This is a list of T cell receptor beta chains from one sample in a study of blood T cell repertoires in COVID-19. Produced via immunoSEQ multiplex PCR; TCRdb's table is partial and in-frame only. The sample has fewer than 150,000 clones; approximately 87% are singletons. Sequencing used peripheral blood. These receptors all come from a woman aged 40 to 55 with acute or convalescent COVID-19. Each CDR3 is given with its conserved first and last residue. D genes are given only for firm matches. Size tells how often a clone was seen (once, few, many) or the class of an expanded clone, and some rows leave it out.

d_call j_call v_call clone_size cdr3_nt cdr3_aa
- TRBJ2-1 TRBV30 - TGTGCCTGGAACTTAGAACTTTACAATGAGCAGTTCTTC CAWNLELYNEQFF
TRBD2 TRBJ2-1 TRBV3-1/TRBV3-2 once TGTGCCAGCAGCCAAGATTGGCTAGCGGGAGCTCCCTACAATGAGCAGTTCTTC CASSQDWLAGAPYNEQFF
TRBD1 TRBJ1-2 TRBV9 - TGTGCCAGCAGCGAGGGGGGACAGGGAAACTATGGCTACACCTTC CASSEGGQGNYGYTF
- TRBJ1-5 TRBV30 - TGTGCCTGGAGTGTACGGGGTAATCAGCCCCAGCATTTT CAWSVRGNQPQHF
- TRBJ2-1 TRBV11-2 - TGTGCCAGCAGCTTAGCGGGGGTCCAGTCTGAGCAGTTCTTC CASSLAGVQSEQFF
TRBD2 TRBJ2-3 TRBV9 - TGTGCCAGCAGCGTAGAAGCGGGGGGCACAGATACGCAGTATTTT CASSVEAGGTDTQYF
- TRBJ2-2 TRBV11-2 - TGTGCCAGCAGCCCTCAGGGAAGTTGGAACACCGGGGAGCTGTTTTTT CASSPQGSWNTGELFF
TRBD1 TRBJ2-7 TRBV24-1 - TGTGCCACCAGTGACGGGGGGACAGGGTGGCACGAGCAGTACTTC CATSDGGTGWHEQYF
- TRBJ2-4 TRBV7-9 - TGTGCCAGCAGCTTAGCGTCCGAGATTGACATTCAGTACTTC CASSLASEIDIQYF
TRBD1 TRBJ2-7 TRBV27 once TGTGCCAGCGGTCCCGAAGGGACAGGGGACTACGAGCAGTACTTC CASGPEGTGDYEQYF
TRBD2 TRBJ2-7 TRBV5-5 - TGTGCCAGCAGAAGAAGCGGGAGTTACGAGCAGTACTTC CASRRSGSYEQYF
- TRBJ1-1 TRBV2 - TGTGCCAGCAGTGAAGGGGGAGGGATTATGAACACTGAAGCTTTCTTT CASSEGGGIMNTEAFF
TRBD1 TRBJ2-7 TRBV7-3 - TGTGCCAGCAGCTCCAGGGACAGGGGAGCCTACGAGCAGTACTTC CASSSRDRGAYEQYF
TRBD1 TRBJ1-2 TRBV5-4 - TGTGCCAGCAGCTCTCCTTCCGGGACAGGGGGCCGTGGCTACACCTTC CASSSPSGTGGRGYTF
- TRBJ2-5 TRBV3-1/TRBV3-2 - TGTGCCAGCAGCCAGCGACAGCCCAAAGAGACCCAGTACTTC CASSQRQPKETQYF
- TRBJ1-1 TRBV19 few TGTGCCAGTAGTCGGCAGGAGGACACTGAAGCTTTCTTT CASSRQEDTEAFF
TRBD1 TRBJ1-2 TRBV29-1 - TGCAGCGTTGGGGATACAGGGGGCCTAAACTATGGCTACACCTTC CSVGDTGGLNYGYTF
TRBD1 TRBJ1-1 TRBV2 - TGTGCCAGCGGTTCCACAGGGGGGGACGCTTTCTTT CASGSTGGDAFF
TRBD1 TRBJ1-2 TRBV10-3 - TGTGCCATCAGTGCCGAGGACAGGCTTAACTATGGCTACACCTTC CAISAEDRLNYGYTF
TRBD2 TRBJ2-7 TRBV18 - TGTGCCAGCTCACCAGGACTAGCGAGAGACGAGCAGTACTTC CASSPGLARDEQYF
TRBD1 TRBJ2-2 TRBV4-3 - TGCGCCAGCAGCCCGACAGGGGGCTTAAACACCGGGGAGCTGTTTTTT CASSPTGGLNTGELFF
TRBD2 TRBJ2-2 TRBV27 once TGTGCCAGCAGTTTGACTAGCGGGACGTCCGGGGAGCTGTTTTTT CASSLTSGTSGELFF
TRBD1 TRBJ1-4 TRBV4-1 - TGCGCCAGCAGCCTTGAAAGCGGACAGGGGGCCGATGAAAAACTGTTTTTT CASSLESGQGADEKLFF
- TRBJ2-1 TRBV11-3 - TGTGCCAGCAGCTTAGAGGGACAGAGGGGGGATGAGCAGTTCTTC CASSLEGQRGDEQFF
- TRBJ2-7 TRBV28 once TGTGCCAGCAGTGCCAGGAGGGAGCCCTACGAGCAGTACTTC CASSARREPYEQYF
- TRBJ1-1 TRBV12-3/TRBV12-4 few TGTGCCAGCAGTGAGTACACTGAAGCTTTCTTT CASSEYTEAFF
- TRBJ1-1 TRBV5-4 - TGTGCCAGCAGCTTGGGTTCCTCGGAAGCTTTCTTT CASSLGSSEAFF
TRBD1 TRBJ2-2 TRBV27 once TGTGCCAGCGCTCGGACAGGGGCCACCGGGGAGCTGTTTTTT CASARTGATGELFF
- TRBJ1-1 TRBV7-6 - TGTGCCAGCAGCTTAATGGCAGAGAACACTGAAGCTTTCTTT CASSLMAENTEAFF
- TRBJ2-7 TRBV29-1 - TGCAGCGCGACAGTCCCGGCCTACGAGCAGTACTTC CSATVPAYEQYF
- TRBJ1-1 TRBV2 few TGTGCCAGCAGTTGGGGCCGGGGGGGTCACACTGAAGCTTTCTTT CASSWGRGGHTEAFF
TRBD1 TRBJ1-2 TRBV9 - TGTGCCAGCAGCGATCCCAGAGGTGCGACCATACCGGGACAGGGCTGGGTTTACTATGGCTACACCTTC CASSDPRGATIPGQGWVYYGYTF
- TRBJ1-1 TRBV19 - TGTGCCAGTAGTATGACTGGGGGGGCGTTGACTGAAGCTTTCTTT CASSMTGGALTEAFF
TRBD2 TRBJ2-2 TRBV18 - TGTGCCAGCTCACCTAGCGGGTCGAACACCGGGGAGCTGTTTTTT CASSPSGSNTGELFF
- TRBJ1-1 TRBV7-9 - TGTGCCAGCAGCGCAACCCCCGGGGGGAACACTGAAGCTTTCTTT CASSATPGGNTEAFF
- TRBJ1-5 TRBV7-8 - TGTGCCAGCAGCTTAGTACCGGGGACAAGGGGTTATAGCAATCAGCCCCAGCATTTT CASSLVPGTRGYSNQPQHF
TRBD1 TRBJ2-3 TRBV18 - TGTGCCAGCTCACCACCATCAGGACAGGGTGGGAATACGCAGTATTTT CASSPPSGQGGNTQYF
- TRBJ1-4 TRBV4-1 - TGCGCCAGCAGCCTTTCCCCACAGGGCGACGGTGAAAAACTGTTTTTT CASSLSPQGDGEKLFF
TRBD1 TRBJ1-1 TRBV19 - TGTGCCAGTAGTACCTGGACAGGTTCAGAAGCTTTCTTT CASSTWTGSEAFF
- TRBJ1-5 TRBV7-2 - TGTGCCAGCAGCTCCCCACAGGGCAATCAGCCCCAGCATTTT CASSSPQGNQPQHF
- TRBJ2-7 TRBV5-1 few TGCGCCAGCAGCTCAGCCTACGAGCAGTACTTC CASSSAYEQYF
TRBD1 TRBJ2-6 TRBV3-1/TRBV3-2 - TGTGCCAGCAGCCAAGATCAAGGGGGCGCGAGGCCTGGGGCCAACGTCCTGACTTTC CASSQDQGGARPGANVLTF
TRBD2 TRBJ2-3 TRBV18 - TGTGCCAGCTCCCAGCCTGGCGGGGGGGCTGGGACAGATACGCAGTATTTT CASSQPGGGAGTDTQYF
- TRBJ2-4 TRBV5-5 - TGTGCCAGCAGCTTCTGGCAGGGGAACATTCAGTACTTC CASSFWQGNIQYF
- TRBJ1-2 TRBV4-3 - TGCGCCAGCAGCCAAGACCAGGGCTATGGCTACACCTTC CASSQDQGYGYTF